Below are 13 T cell receptor beta chains sequenced from a single sample in a study of radiation and T cells in renal cell carcinoma. The sample's time point: blood 2 weeks post-SBRT. Treatment here: 15 Gy SBRT to primary tumor, nephrectomy 4 weeks later. The assay was immunoSEQ multiplex PCR, and TCRdb's table has in-frame clones only and misses some. The table includes tens of thousands of clones, roughly four fifths detected once. Sequenced here: blood, sampled from a patient whose treatment included radiotherapy and nephrectomy. These receptors all come from a man in his 60s with renal cell carcinoma.

The chain carries TRBV2 and TRBJ2-5; 7 nucleotides align to TRBD1. Trimming at V came to 6 bases and at J to 4 bases, leaving 5 bases not matched to a gene. The germline gives CDR1 SNHLY, CDR2 FYNNEI. CDR3 length: 13 residues. CDR3 nucleotide sequence: TGTGCCAGCAGAACAGGGGTGTTAGAGACCCAGTACTTC. It codes for CASRTGVLETQYF. The variable domain in full, with the rest retrieved from reference TRBV2 and TRBJ2-5, is EPEVTQTPSHQVTQMGQEVILRCVPISNHLYFYWYRQILGQKVEFLVSFYNNEISEKSEIFDDQFSVERPDGSNFTLKIRSTKLEDSAMYFCASRTGVLETQYFGPGTRLLVL.

The chain uses TRBV11-2 and TRBJ1-2; D might be TRBD1 (5 bases). CDR1 and CDR2 from the germline V gene are SGHAT and FQNNGV. V shed 3 bases and J shed 2 bases, with 7 bases lying between them. CDR3 size: 13 residues. DNA for the CDR3: TGTGCCAGCAGCTTGAGACAGAACTATGGCTACACCTTC. This sequence encodes CASSLRQNYGYTF.

V gene TRBV15 combines with J gene TRBJ1-3; no firm D call. Deletions cut 2 bases from V and 4 bases from J, with 12 bases between. Germline CDR1 and CDR2: LNHNV and YYDKDF (reference sequence). The CDR3 totals 15 residues. In nucleotides, the CDR3 is TGTGCCACCAGCAGATCTTCAGAACCGGGAAACACCATATATTTT. Its protein product is CATSRSSEPGNTIYF.

The V call is TRBV6-1, the J call TRBJ1-1, with D perhaps matching TRBD1 (6 bases). CDR3 length: 15 residues. Germline values: CDR1 MNHNS, CDR2 SASEGT. V lost 8 bases, J lost 0 bases, and 16 bases lay in between. For the CDR3, the DNA is TGTGCCAGCGGTTCCGGGACATTTATGAACACTGAAGCTTTCTTT. Its translation is CASGSGTFMNTEAFF.

V usage is TRBV10-3 and J usage is TRBJ2-3, with a possible D match to TRBD2 (7 bases). There are 17 residues in the CDR3. Between the trimmed V and J ends, which lost 3 bases and 1 base, there was a span of 17 bases. The V gene's germline CDR1 is ENHRY and CDR2 SYGVKD. The CDR3 loop reads CAISDPGRGPGTDTQYF. The CDR3 DNA reads TGTGCCATCAGTGACCCGGGGCGGGGGCCCGGCACAGATACGCAGTATTTT.

By sample fraction, this clone is medium-sized (0.01 to 0.1%). V is TRBV20-1 and J is TRBJ2-7; D is ambiguous. This CDR3 comprises 11 residues. The germline CDR1 and CDR2 sequences are DFQATT and SNEGSKA (reference sequence). V lost 2 bases and J 2 bases, leaving 4 bases between the germline ends. CDR3 region: CSARNAYEQYV. As DNA, the CDR3 is TGCAGTGCTAGAAACGCCTACGAGCAGTACGTC.

The CDR3 nucleotides read TGTGCCAGCAGCTTGGGGGTAGACTCCGAGCAGTACTTC. As protein: CASSLGVDSEQYF. The chain has TRBV7-2 and TRBJ2-7; either TRBD1 or TRBD2 may supply D (5 bases each). The length of the CDR3 is 13 residues. V was shortened by 3 bases and J by 6 bases, with 12 bases between the two germline ends. CDR1 is SGHTA and CDR2 is FQGNSA in the germline V gene.

The CDR3 protein is CASNGNTEAFF. The CDR3 DNA follows: TGTGCCAGCAATGGGAACACTGAAGCTTTCTTT. The rearrangement links TRBV6-5 to TRBJ1-1; D not resolved. Germline V gene lookup returns CDR1 MNHEY and CDR2 SVGAGI. The CDR3 runs 11 residues. V was pared by 7 bases and J by 1 base, with 4 bases between.

The rearrangement uses TRBV30 and TRBJ2-3, with 8 nucleotides matching TRBD2. J was trimmed by 6 bases and V by 5 bases; bases with no gene match: 7. Germline values: CDR1 GTSNPN, CDR2 SVGIG (reference sequence). CDR3 length: 13 amino acids. In DNA, the CDR3 is TGTGCCTGGCACCCGGGACTAGGGGATACGCAGTATTTT. This encodes CAWHPGLGDTQYF.

This clone has only a few counts. The chain has TRBV5-1 and TRBJ2-7, with 14 bases matching TRBD2. The CDR3 totals 20 residues. Unmatched junction bases numbered 16, after V lost 5 bases and J lost 0 bases. The germline V gene encodes CDR1 SGHRS and CDR2 YFSETQ. The CDR3 region has the DNA TGCGCCAGCAGATTCAATCCGGGACTAGCGGGGGACATAAGCTCCTACGAGCAGTACTTC. Translation gives CASRFNPGLAGDISSYEQYF.

The gene calls are TRBV5-1 and TRBJ2-2; D not certain. V was clipped by 0 bases and J by 2 bases, with 8 bases between them. Per germline, CDR1 SGHRS and CDR2 YFSETQ. This CDR3 has 15 residues. The CDR3 DNA sequence: TGCGCCAGCAGCTTGGTGCAGATCAACACCGGGGAGCTGTTTTTT. Its translation is CASSLVQINTGELFF. The whole variable domain, filled in from reference TRBV5-1 and TRBJ2-2, reads KAGVTQTPRYLIKTRGQQVTLSCSPISGHRSVSWYQQTPGQGLQFLFEYFSETQRNKGNFPGRFSGRQFSNSRSEMNVSTLELGDSALYLCASSLVQINTGELFFGEGSRLTVL.

This clone was detected a few times. J is TRBJ1-6 and V is TRBV2, with a tentative D call TRBD1 (5 bases). With 10 bases removed from V and 7 bases from J, the gap between germline ends came to 17 bases. Germline V gives CDR1 SNHLY, CDR2 FYNNEI. The CDR3 totals 14 residues. The CDR3 DNA reads as TGTGCCAACGGGGGACTCCCTGCCAATTCACCCCTCCACTTT. As protein: CANGGLPANSPLHF.

This clone occurred a few times. This chain links TRBV11-2 with TRBJ1-6; D ambiguous. V lost 6 bases, J lost 2 bases, and 11 bases lay in between. The CDR3 sequence is 15 residues long. Germline V gene data show CDR1 as SGHAT and CDR2 as FQNNGV. CDR3 nucleotide sequence: TGTGCCAGCAGTACGAAGGGCACCTATAATTCACCCCTCCACTTT. Translated, it gives CASSTKGTYNSPLHF.